Presented here are 12 T cell receptor beta chains from one specimen sequenced in a study of blood T cell repertoires in COVID-19. Clones were sequenced by immunoSEQ multiplex PCR, and TCRdb holds only the in-frame ones, with some missing. The table has around 100,000 clones, 80% to 90% seen once. Sequenced sample: peripheral blood. The receptor source for this set is a woman at least 80 years old with acute or convalescent COVID-19.

The chain recombines TRBV7-8 with TRBJ1-6, with D perhaps matching TRBD1 (5 bases). Between the trimmed V and J ends, which lost 1 base and 6 bases, there was a span of 13 bases. CDR3 size: 16 residues. Germline V gene sequence: CDR1 SGHVS, CDR2 FQNEAQ. The CDR3 bases are TGTGCCAGCAGCTTAGGCAGAAAGGGGCTTAATTCACCCCTCCACTTT. It yields the protein CASSLGRKGLNSPLHF.

The chain combines TRBV2 with TRBJ2-2; 10 bases map to TRBD2. The J segment lost 4 bases and the V segment lost 7 bases, leaving 9 bases of the junction unmatched. The germline CDR1 and CDR2 sequences are SNHLY and FYNNEI. This CDR3 region has 16 residues. The CDR3 region has the DNA TGTGCCAGCACCTCTGGGGCTAGCGGGGGCACCGGGGAGCTGTTTTTT. This encodes CASTSGASGGTGELFF.

The chain uses TRBV30 and TRBJ2-4; no clear D. Germline V gene sequence: CDR1 GTSNPN, CDR2 SVGIG (reference sequence). V lost 2 bases to trimming and J lost 9 bases, with 11 bases between them. There are 12 residues in the CDR3. CDR3 sequence reads: CAWSLAVGIQYF. The CDR3 nucleotides read TGTGCCTGGAGTTTGGCGGTAGGCATTCAGTACTTC.

This chain uses TRBV27 with TRBJ2-7; 10 nucleotides match TRBD1. Germline loops: CDR1 MNHEY, CDR2 SMNVEV (reference sequence). The ends lost 2 bases at V and 3 bases at J; junction bases unmatched: 7. This CDR3 is built from 16 residues. The CDR3 is CASSLLGQGGIYEQYF. The CDR3 coding sequence is TGTGCCAGCAGTTTACTCGGACAGGGGGGAATCTACGAGCAGTACTTC.

The genes are TRBV3-1 (or the pseudogene TRBV3-2) and TRBJ2-3; 7 positions agree with TRBD1. From germline, CDR1 is LGHDT and CDR2 YNNKEL (reference sequence). V lost 1 base and J lost 1; bases outside the gene matches: 11. The CDR3 runs to 18 residues. CDR3 sequence (DNA): TGTGCCAGCAGCCAAGTTGGGTTTGACAGGGTCTGCACAGATACGCAGTATTTT. Translated: CASSQVGFDRVCTDTQYF.

In this sample, this clone turned up a few times. The chain combines TRBV4-3 with TRBJ1-6; D uncertain. Trimming pared 0 bases from V and 10 bases from J, leaving 7 bases between. CDR1 is LGHNA and CDR2 is YSLEER in the germline V gene. CDR3 length: 13 residues. The CDR3 sequence is CASSQDFGSPLHF. CDR3 nucleotides: TGCGCCAGCAGCCAAGATTTCGGGTCACCCCTCCACTTT.

This clone was seen a single time. This rearrangement joins TRBV3-1 (or the pseudogene TRBV3-2) to TRBJ1-4; D is perhaps TRBD1 (6 bases). The CDR3 contains 15 residues. V lost 4 bases and J lost 8, with 17 bases in between. Germline CDR1 reads LGHDT; CDR2 reads YNNKEL (reference sequence). The CDR3 protein is CASSPQQGFEEKLFF. Written as DNA, the CDR3 is TGTGCCAGCAGCCCCCAACAGGGCTTTGAGGAAAAACTGTTTTTT.

V gene TRBV6-5 combines with J gene TRBJ1-2, with 7 bases identical to TRBD1. The CDR3 totals 15 residues. V lost 5 bases to trimming and J lost 2 bases; unmatched junction nucleotides: 8. The V gene's germline CDR1 is MNHEY and CDR2 SVGAGI. The CDR3 here is CASSQGGLLNYGYTF. The CDR3 nucleotides read TGTGCCAGCAGTCAGGGGGGCCTTTTGAACTATGGCTACACCTTC.

The chain links TRBV3-1 (or the pseudogene TRBV3-2) to TRBJ1-5; maybe TRBD1 (6 bases). The CDR3 totals 14 residues. The germline CDR1 and CDR2 sequences are LGHDT and YNNKEL (reference sequence). V lost 4 bases and J 7 bases, leaving 14 bases between the germline ends. The CDR3 here is CASSPGGGRQPQHF. CDR3 nucleotides: TGTGCCAGCAGCCCCGGGGGGGGCAGGCAGCCCCAGCATTTT.

The J gene is TRBJ2-3, the V gene TRBV2; possible D gene TRBD2, 6 bases. Trimming took 7 bases from V and 4 from J, leaving 12 bases between them. CDR3 length: 13 residues. Germline V gene data show CDR1 as SNHLY and CDR2 as FYNNEI. The CDR3 here is CASNFAGPDTQYF. DNA of the CDR3: TGTGCCAGCAACTTTGCGGGGCCAGATACGCAGTATTTT.

The V and J genes are TRBV10-2 and TRBJ1-4; D unresolved. Germline V gene lookup returns CDR1 WSHSY and CDR2 SAAADI. The CDR3 spans 11 residues. The CDR3 protein is CGRGFWEKLFF. CDR3 DNA: TGCGGCCGGGGTTTCTGGGAAAAACTGTTTTTT.

This chain uses TRBV7-2 with TRBJ1-2; 7 nucleotides agree with TRBD1. V was clipped by 8 bases and J by 2 bases; unmatched bases: 8. Germline V gene data show CDR1 as SGHTA and CDR2 as FQGNSA. This CDR3 region has 14 residues. The CDR3 DNA reads TGTGCCAGCTCCGAGACAGGGCGAAACTATGGCTACACCTTC. This translates into CASSETGRNYGYTF.